This T cell receptor beta chain derives from a study of shared clonotypes between healthy human individuals. General study points: Expectations were that clonotype sharing among donors would be affected by sequencing depth.

This CDR3 contains 13 residues. V trimming: 8 bases; J trimming: 9 bases; junction bases outside the gene matches: 7. In germline, CDR1 is LNHDA, CDR2 SQIVND (reference sequence). To note about this clone: What it binds is unknown.

Researchers ran the assay at a deep level. Replicate sorted-subset PCRs were loaded with around 220 ng DNA, 30,000 to 35,000 T cell genomes. The method was immunoSEQ multiplex PCR; TCRdb's version includes in-frame clones alone and lacks a portion of them. Of 2 million to 3 million clones in the sample, 90% to 95% were seen once. Sequencing was performed on naive CD4+ T cells from PBMCs. Specified subset: CD45RA+ positively selected. This TCR was recovered from a man aged 18 to 29 in good health. Some clones in this sample may be carry-over from other donors' samples. The chain joins TRBV19 to TRBJ2-2; the match to TRBD1 covers 9 bases. This CDR3 is CASGGQGDRELFF. CDR3 in DNA: TGTGCCAGTGGGGGACAGGGAGACAGGGAGCTGTTTTTT.